The 19 T cell receptor beta chains reported below all come from one sample, sequenced in a study of control samples from healthy donors and cancer patients. Some clones are missing from TCRdb's copy, which holds only in-frame ones; the method was immunoSEQ multiplex PCR. The data contain 150,000 to 200,000 clones, approximately 90% of them singletons. The specimen was blood. All receptors come from a man younger than 40 in good health.

A remark on this clone: A junction end diverges from the germline sequence, so it may reflect a read error. This same CDR3 is encoded by further DNA sequences in the sample. The rearrangement joins TRBV6-5 to TRBJ2-3; TRBD2 might be the D (6 bases). Germline lookup yields CDR1 MNHEY and CDR2 SVGAGI. CDR3 size: 13 residues. CDR3 protein: CASSNRPGDTQYF. CDR3 DNA sequence: TGTGCCAGCAGTAACCGCCCGGGGGATACACAGTATTTT.

This clone was seen once. The chain combines TRBV7-6 with TRBJ2-3; D tentatively fits TRBD1 or TRBD2 (5 bases each). The CDR3 is 14 amino acids. V lost 5 bases, J lost 6 bases, and 15 bases lay in between. CDR1 is SGHVS and CDR2 is FNYEAQ in the germline V gene. The DNA of the CDR3 is TGTGCCAGCAGCCCAACTCGGGGCCGGGATACGCAGTATTTT. It yields the protein CASSPTRGRDTQYF.

The chain carries TRBV6-5 and TRBJ2-5; D is possibly TRBD1 or TRBD2 (5 bases each). Germline CDR1 reads MNHEY; CDR2 reads SVGAGI. This CDR3 has 13 residues. Trimming took off 6 bases at V and 4 bases at J, with 12 bases between the two ends. CDR3 DNA sequence: TGTGCCAGCAGCTTACTAGGGGCAGAGACCCAGTACTTC. Translated, it gives CASSLLGAETQYF.

The chain has TRBV5-4 and TRBJ1-1; 9 positions agree with TRBD1. Germline V lookup: CDR1 SGHNT, CDR2 YYREEE (reference sequence). With V trimmed by 4 bases and J by 5 bases, 9 bases remained unmatched. The CDR3 totals 15 residues. The CDR3 sequence: CASSLLRDRVTEAFF. The CDR3 nucleotides are TGTGCCAGCAGCCTTCTCCGGGACAGGGTTACTGAAGCTTTCTTT. Full variable domain (outside the CDR3, taken from reference TRBV5-4 and TRBJ1-1): ETGVTQSPTHLIKTRGQQVTLRCSSQSGHNTVSWYQQALGQGPQFIFQYYREEENGRGNFPPRFSGLQFPNYSSELNVNALELDDSALYLCASSLLRDRVTEAFFGQGTRLTVV.

This chain connects TRBV6-2 or TRBV6-3 to TRBJ2-3; no clear D. Between the trimmed V and J ends, which lost 1 base and 3 bases, there was a span of 8 bases. Germline V gives CDR1 MNHEY, CDR2 SVGEGT. The CDR3 is 14 residues long. The CDR3 spells CASSYWGRTDTQYF. The CDR3 DNA reads TGTGCCAGCAGTTACTGGGGTAGAACAGATACGCAGTATTTT.

This chain connects TRBV27 to TRBJ2-1, with 14 bases identical to TRBD2. The germline V gene has CDR1 MNHEY and CDR2 SMNVEV (reference sequence). Trimming cost V 5 bases and J 7 bases; bases outside gene matches: 10. The CDR3 extends over 17 amino acids. In DNA, the CDR3 is TGTGCCAGCAGTCATGGACTAGCGGGAGGACATTATAATGAGCAGTTCTTC. Translated, it gives CASSHGLAGGHYNEQFF.

The chain uses TRBV15 and TRBJ1-1, with D uncertain. This CDR3 region has 13 residues. V gave up 1 base and J gave up 8 bases, with 11 bases separating them. Germline loops: CDR1 LNHNV, CDR2 YYDKDF (reference sequence). The CDR3 DNA reads TGTGCCACCAGCAGAGGGGCCCAGGCAGAAGCTTTCTTT. As protein: CATSRGAQAEAFF.

In this sample, this clone turned up a few times. V is TRBV9 and J is TRBJ1-5; D is possibly TRBD1 (5 bases). Trimming removed 0 bases at V and 1 base at J, with 8 bases between. Germline CDR1 reads SGDLS; CDR2 reads YYNGEE. The CDR3 spans 15 residues. The CDR3 protein is CASSVAGGSNQPQHF. The CDR3 nucleotides read TGTGCCAGCAGCGTAGCGGGGGGGAGCAATCAGCCCCAGCATTTT.

This clone came up once. This chain links TRBV6-2 or TRBV6-3 with TRBJ2-1; 7 bases fit TRBD2. Trimming took 6 bases from V and 6 from J; bases not matched to a gene: 11. The CDR3 runs 15 residues. The germline gives CDR1 MNHEY, CDR2 SVGEGT. For the CDR3, the DNA is TGTGCCAGCAGCGATCTCGGGACTAACGTCAATGAGCAGTTCTTC. It is translated as CASSDLGTNVNEQFF.

The chain uses TRBV10-3 and TRBJ1-2; the D is unclear. Trimming left V 4 bases short and J 1 base short, with 22 bases between. The CDR3 extends over 18 amino acids. CDR1 is ENHRY, CDR2 SYGVKD, per germline. DNA of the CDR3: TGTGCCATCAGTGCCCCCCCCGGGGTCCGCTTGGTTAACTATGGCTACACCTTC. Protein: CAISAPPGVRLVNYGYTF.

This clone turned up a few times. V usage is TRBV7-7 and J usage is TRBJ2-5, with D possibly being TRBD1 or TRBD2 (5 bases each). CDR3 length equals 12 residues. Germline-derived CDR1 and CDR2 are SSHAT and FNYEAQ (reference sequence). V dropped 5 bases and J dropped 4 bases, with 8 bases sitting between them. The chain's CDR3 is CASSLGTETQYF. The CDR3, as DNA: TGTGCCAGCAGCCTCGGGACAGAGACCCAGTACTTC.

This chain links TRBV18 with TRBJ1-6, with TRBD1 matching 9 bases. The CDR3 is 18 residues long. CDR1 is KGHSH, CDR2 LQKENI, per germline. V was pared by 3 bases and J by 7 bases, with 13 bases of the junction left unmatched. CDR3 region: CASSPVGQGQGRNSPLHF. CDR3 DNA sequence: TGTGCCAGCTCACCCGTGGGACAGGGCCAAGGGAGGAATTCACCCCTCCACTTT.

The chain carries TRBV29-1 and TRBJ1-1; D might be TRBD1 (6 bases). The CDR3 is 10 residues long. Per germline, CDR1 SQVTM and CDR2 ANQGSEA. The V end was cut by 7 bases, the J end by 8 bases, with 11 bases between. CDR3 amino acids: CSATGPEAFF. Here the CDR3 DNA reads TGCAGCGCTACAGGGCCAGAAGCTTTCTTT.

The V and J genes are TRBV20-1 and TRBJ2-7; TRBD1 aligns across 8 bases. V was clipped by 6 bases and J by 3 bases; unmatched bases: 7. CDR3 length: 13 residues. Germline CDR1 is DFQATT and CDR2 is SNEGSKA (reference sequence). CDR3 sequence (DNA): TGCAGTGCGAGTTCAGGGGGCGGCTACGAGCAGTACTTC. Translated: CSASSGGGYEQYF.

This clone was observed a single time. The chain combines TRBV10-3 with TRBJ2-5; 7 bases map to TRBD1. Trimming removed 7 bases from V and 3 bases from J; junction bases left unmatched: 5. CDR1 and CDR2 (germline): ENHRY, SYGVKD. CDR3 length: 13 residues. CDR3 coding DNA: TGTGCCATCATGTCGGGGACAGAAGAGACCCAGTACTTC. Its protein product is CAIMSGTEETQYF.

For the CDR3, the DNA is TGTGCCAGTACCCTGGGAACTACCCTTAACGGTGAGCAGTTCTTC. Translated: CASTLGTTLNGEQFF. This chain connects TRBV19 to TRBJ2-1; D is undetermined. CDR3 length: 15 residues. Germline V lookup: CDR1 LNHDA, CDR2 SQIVND (reference sequence). Deletions cut 7 bases from V and 9 bases from J, with 22 bases between.

This chain connects TRBV2 to TRBJ1-2; no firm D call. With 6 bases removed from V and 6 bases from J, the gap between germline ends came to 14 bases. Germline V CDR1 and CDR2: SNHLY, FYNNEI. The CDR3 consists of 13 residues. The CDR3 nucleotides read TGTGCCAGCAGGGAACAGCAGATGGATGGCTACACCTTC. Translation gives CASREQQMDGYTF.

CDR3 nucleotides: TGTGCCAGCAGTTGGGGGGGACTCCGATATGGTGGGGAGCTGTTTTTT. Protein sequence: CASSWGGLRYGGELFF. This rearrangement joins TRBV27 to TRBJ2-2, with 7 bases matching TRBD2. The ends lost 4 bases at V and 8 bases at J; junction bases unmatched: 13. Germline V gene data show CDR1 as MNHEY and CDR2 as SMNVEV (reference sequence). The CDR3 spans 16 residues.

The CDR3 here is CASSQTSGLQYF. For the CDR3, the DNA is TGTGCCAGCAGCCAAACTAGCGGACTCCAGTACTTC. The chain links TRBV3-1 (or the pseudogene TRBV3-2) to TRBJ2-7; 8 nucleotides align to TRBD2. The CDR3 totals 12 residues. V lost 2 bases, J lost 10 bases, and 4 bases stayed unmatched. Germline loops: CDR1 LGHDT, CDR2 YNNKEL (reference sequence).